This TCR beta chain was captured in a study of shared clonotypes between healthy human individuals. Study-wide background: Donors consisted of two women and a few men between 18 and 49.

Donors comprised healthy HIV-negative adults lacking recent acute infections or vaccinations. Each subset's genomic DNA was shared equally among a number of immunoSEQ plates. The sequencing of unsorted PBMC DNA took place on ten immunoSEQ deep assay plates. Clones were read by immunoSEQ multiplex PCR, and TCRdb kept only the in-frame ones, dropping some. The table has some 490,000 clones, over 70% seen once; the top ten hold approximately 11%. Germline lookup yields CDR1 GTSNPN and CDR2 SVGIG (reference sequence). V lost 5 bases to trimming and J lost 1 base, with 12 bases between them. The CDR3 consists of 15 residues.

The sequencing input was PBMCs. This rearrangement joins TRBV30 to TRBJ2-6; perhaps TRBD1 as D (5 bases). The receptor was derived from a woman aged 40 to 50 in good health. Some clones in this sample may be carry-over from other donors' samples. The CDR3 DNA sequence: TGTGCCTGGGTTCTTAGACAGTCTGGGGCCAACGTCCTGACTTTC. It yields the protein CAWVLRQSGANVLTF.